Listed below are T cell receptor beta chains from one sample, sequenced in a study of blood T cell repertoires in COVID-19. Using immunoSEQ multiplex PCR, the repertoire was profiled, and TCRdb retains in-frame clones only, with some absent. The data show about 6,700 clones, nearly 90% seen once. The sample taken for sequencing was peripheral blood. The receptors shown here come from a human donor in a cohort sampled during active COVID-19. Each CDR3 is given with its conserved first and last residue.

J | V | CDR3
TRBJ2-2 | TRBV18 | CASTNPPGTGNTGELFF
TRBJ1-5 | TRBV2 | CASSGGRNQPQHF
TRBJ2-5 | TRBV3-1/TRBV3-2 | CASSQATGRETQYF
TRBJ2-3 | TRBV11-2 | CASRPTGGRSTDTQYF
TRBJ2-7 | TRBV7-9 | CASSAGSSYEQYF
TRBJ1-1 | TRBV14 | CASSLRQSWNTEAFF
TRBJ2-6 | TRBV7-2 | CASSTHRRGANVLTF
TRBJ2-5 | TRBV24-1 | CATSDHSGEETQYF
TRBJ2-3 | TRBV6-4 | CASSGLAGGPDTQYF
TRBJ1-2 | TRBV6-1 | CASSESWYYGYTF
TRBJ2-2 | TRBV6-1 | CASSEQRGANTGELFF
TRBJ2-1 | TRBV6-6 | CASSYETDTMRQFF
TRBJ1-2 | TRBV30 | CAWQLNYGYTF
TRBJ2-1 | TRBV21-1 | CASTLGLPPRNLHNEQFF
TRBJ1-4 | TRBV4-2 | CASSHASVLANEKLFF
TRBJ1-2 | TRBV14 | CASSQDSWDRAYGYTF
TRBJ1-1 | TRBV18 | CASSSGMNTEAFF
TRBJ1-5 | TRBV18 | CASSPRNYPDQPQHF
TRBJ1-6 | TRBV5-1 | CASSPSPQGGRFYNSPLHF
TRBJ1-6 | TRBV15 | CATSSARGPHSPLHF
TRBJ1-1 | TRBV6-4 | CASSDRRGAEAFF
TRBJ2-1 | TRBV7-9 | CASSLVAGLAGGFF
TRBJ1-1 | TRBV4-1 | CASSQAGVTEAFF
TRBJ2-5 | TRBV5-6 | CANLNLDRDQETQYF
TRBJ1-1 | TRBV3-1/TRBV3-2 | CASSRDRGMDTEAFF
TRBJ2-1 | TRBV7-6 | CASSAGGPYNEQFF
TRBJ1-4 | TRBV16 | CASSHDWDMANEKLFF
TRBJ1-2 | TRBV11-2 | CASSLVADSLWGYTF
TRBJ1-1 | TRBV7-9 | CASSSQGGTEAFF
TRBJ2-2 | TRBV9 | CASSVVEDPNTGELFF
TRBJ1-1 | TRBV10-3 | CAITFGVDTEAFF
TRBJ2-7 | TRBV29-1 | CSVELDREYEQYF
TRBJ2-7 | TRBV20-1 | CSAPTGSEQYF
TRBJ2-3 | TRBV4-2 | CASSQARELSTDTQYF
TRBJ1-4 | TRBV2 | CASSESAGGNEKLFF
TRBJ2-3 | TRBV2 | CASTYGGSDFGTDTQYF
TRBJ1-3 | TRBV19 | CASNRPGQGAGNTIYF
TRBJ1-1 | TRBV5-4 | CASSLDLDYTEAFF
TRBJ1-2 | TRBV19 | CASRSQGGYGYTF
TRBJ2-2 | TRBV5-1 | CASSLGRGTGELFF
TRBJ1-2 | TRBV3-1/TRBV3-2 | CASSQDFTGYTF
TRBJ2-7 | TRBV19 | CASSSGTSGGNYEQYF
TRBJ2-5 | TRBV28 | CASSFYSGRAAETQYF
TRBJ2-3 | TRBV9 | CASSVVGVSTDTQYF
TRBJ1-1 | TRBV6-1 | CASSEGQGDTEAFF
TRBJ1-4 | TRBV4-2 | CASSQVDRAEEKLFF
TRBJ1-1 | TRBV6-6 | CASALLAEPNTEAFF
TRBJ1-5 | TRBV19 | CASSPARAGGATQHF
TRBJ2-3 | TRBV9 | CASSTGARISTDTQYF
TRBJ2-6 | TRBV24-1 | CATSDHRVSSGANVLTF
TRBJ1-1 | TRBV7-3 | CASSLTYGLNTEAFF
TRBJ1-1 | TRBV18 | CASSPRDRGNTEAFF
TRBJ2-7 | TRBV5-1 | CASSLDPFVEQYF